These T cell receptor beta chains were read from a single sample in a study of blood T cell repertoires in COVID-19. Method: immunoSEQ multiplex PCR; TCRdb's copy keeps in-frame clones and lacks some. This table has 150,000 to 200,000 clones, roughly 85% appearing once. Material for sequencing was peripheral blood. These receptor sequences come from a man aged 60-69 years with active or convalescent COVID-19. Both conserved end residues are trimmed from each CDR3. Each record gives: V gene, J gene, CDR3 protein.

v_gene: TRBV21-1; j_gene: TRBJ1-2; CDR3aa: ASSKVAGKRNYGYT
v_gene: TRBV19; j_gene: TRBJ1-2; CDR3aa: ASSIRPGRSDYGYT
v_gene: TRBV3-1/TRBV3-2; j_gene: TRBJ2-1; CDR3aa: ASSQETGSYNEQF
v_gene: TRBV5-5; j_gene: TRBJ1-6; CDR3aa: ASSLGGHGAYNSPLH
v_gene: TRBV2; j_gene: TRBJ2-3; CDR3aa: ASSSDTQY
v_gene: TRBV6-5; j_gene: TRBJ1-2; CDR3aa: ASRQGLTNYGYT
v_gene: TRBV15; j_gene: TRBJ1-2; CDR3aa: ATSRSPTGTVGYGYT
v_gene: TRBV11-2; j_gene: TRBJ1-3; CDR3aa: ASSFNSGNTIY
v_gene: TRBV7-9; j_gene: TRBJ2-1; CDR3aa: ASRDVGGINEQF
v_gene: TRBV6-2/TRBV6-3; j_gene: TRBJ2-7; CDR3aa: ASSRTGGEFHEQY
v_gene: TRBV4-1; j_gene: TRBJ1-5; CDR3aa: ASSQGEGSQPQH
v_gene: TRBV11-3; j_gene: TRBJ1-6; CDR3aa: ASRPGTGEAPYNSPLH
v_gene: TRBV5-1; j_gene: TRBJ1-1; CDR3aa: ATQGQGITEAF
v_gene: TRBV4-1; j_gene: TRBJ2-3; CDR3aa: ASSQEGDDTQY
v_gene: TRBV27; j_gene: TRBJ1-1; CDR3aa: ASSPWDINTEAF
v_gene: TRBV7-2; j_gene: TRBJ2-3; CDR3aa: ASSLSVAEGADTQY
v_gene: TRBV27; j_gene: TRBJ1-5; CDR3aa: ASSLNRGNQPQH
v_gene: TRBV6-4; j_gene: TRBJ1-2; CDR3aa: ASSPNPQGYGYT
v_gene: TRBV6-6; j_gene: TRBJ2-5; CDR3aa: ASSTGQGWQETQY
v_gene: TRBV7-2; j_gene: TRBJ2-5; CDR3aa: ASSLAGLRGSGETQY
v_gene: TRBV19; j_gene: TRBJ2-2; CDR3aa: ASSTQGTSGELF
v_gene: TRBV5-6; j_gene: TRBJ1-2; CDR3aa: ASSLWDRSYGYT
v_gene: TRBV5-1; j_gene: TRBJ2-5; CDR3aa: ASSLRQGGQETQY
v_gene: TRBV21-1; j_gene: TRBJ2-7; CDR3aa: ASRSGTGRLEQY
v_gene: TRBV11-2; j_gene: TRBJ2-7; CDR3aa: ASSLGPGQVYEQY
v_gene: TRBV6-5; j_gene: TRBJ1-5; CDR3aa: ASSTTDRGNQPQH
v_gene: TRBV19; j_gene: TRBJ1-1; CDR3aa: ASSPGQFNTEAF
v_gene: TRBV9; j_gene: TRBJ2-5; CDR3aa: ASNSQGETQY
v_gene: TRBV11-2; j_gene: TRBJ1-2; CDR3aa: ASSWGSDGYT
v_gene: TRBV3-1/TRBV3-2; j_gene: TRBJ1-1; CDR3aa: ASSQGVVIRTEAF
v_gene: TRBV6-5; j_gene: TRBJ1-1; CDR3aa: ASSPSGRYAF
v_gene: TRBV2; j_gene: TRBJ2-7; CDR3aa: ASSGSYGYEQY
v_gene: TRBV4-2; j_gene: TRBJ1-4; CDR3aa: ASSQKRSRGAGKLF
v_gene: TRBV6-5; j_gene: TRBJ2-7; CDR3aa: ASSRRAETYEQY
v_gene: TRBV5-6; j_gene: TRBJ1-4; CDR3aa: ASTRTGFNEKLF
v_gene: TRBV9; j_gene: TRBJ1-5; CDR3aa: ASSVTASGNQPQH
v_gene: TRBV13; j_gene: TRBJ2-1; CDR3aa: ASRLTGTGGLNEQF
v_gene: TRBV7-3; j_gene: TRBJ2-7; CDR3aa: ASSLSAGGSAYEQY